This TCR beta chain came from a study of blood T cell repertoires in COVID-19. Across the study: Acute and convalescent COVID-19 samples came from the United States, Italy and Spain.

The trim removed 4 bases at V and 6 bases at J, leaving 8 bases unmatched. Germline CDR1 KGHSH, CDR2 LQKENI. CDR3 length: 15 residues. Sequencing used immunoSEQ multiplex PCR; TCRdb keeps in-frame clones, though not all of them. The top ten hold 7.5% to 9% of the sample, which has about 270,000 clones, under 90% seen once. Sample: peripheral blood. The V gene is TRBV18, the J gene TRBJ2-3; 9 bases align to TRBD2. The source of this sequence is a human donor in a cohort sampled during active COVID-19. CDR3 loop: CASSRSGGHGDTQYF. The CDR3 bases are TGTGCCAGCTCACGGAGCGGGGGGCACGGTGATACGCAGTATTTT.